This T cell receptor (beta chain) was recovered during a study of beta chain features in type 1 diabetes. Expressed TCRB transcripts got sequenced, as all isolated RNA was reverse transcribed. Some clones are missing from TCRdb's copy, which holds only in-frame ones; the method was immunoSEQ multiplex PCR. Of around 150,000 clones in the sample, approximately 8.1% are singletons; the top ten hold 0.55% to 0.75%. This clone was counted a few times. The sequenced sample was central memory CD4+ T cells from blood. This clonotype originated in a man younger than 35 in good health.

CDR3: CASSPDRDRGAYEQYF. CDR3 sequence (DNA): TGTGCCAGCAGTCCGGACCGGGACAGGGGAGCCTACGAGCAGTACTTC. The chain is built from TRBV28 and TRBJ2-7; 10 bases map to TRBD1. Germline V gene sequence: CDR1 MDHEN, CDR2 SYDVKM. This CDR3 spans 16 amino acids. V lost 5 bases, J lost 2 bases, and 9 bases stayed unmatched. The full variable domain, its missing parts supplied by reference TRBV28 and TRBJ2-7, is DVKVTQSSRYLVKRTGEKVFLECVQDMDHENMFWYRQDPGLGLRLIYFSYDVKMKEKGDIPEGYSVSREKKERFSLILESASTNQTSMYLCASSPDRDRGAYEQYFGPGTRLTVT.